These 16 T cell receptor beta chains share one sample of origin, sequenced in a study of blood T cell repertoires in COVID-19. The method was immunoSEQ multiplex PCR; TCRdb's version includes in-frame clones alone and lacks a portion of them. Of about 42,000 clones in the sample, 90% to 95% were seen once. Material for sequencing was peripheral blood. These TCRs come from a human donor in a cohort sampled during active COVID-19.

This sequence joins TRBV14 and TRBJ1-3; D remains ambiguous. There are 15 residues in the CDR3. V dropped 4 bases and J dropped 1 base, with 11 bases sitting between them. Germline loops: CDR1 SGHDN, CDR2 FVKESK. This CDR3 is CASSPQILSGNTIYF. CDR3 coding DNA: TGTGCCAGCAGCCCCCAGATCTTATCTGGAAACACCATATATTTT.

The chain recombines TRBV19 with TRBJ2-1, with D perhaps TRBD2 (6 bases). Per germline, CDR1 LNHDA and CDR2 SQIVND (reference sequence). The CDR3 has 15 amino acids. The V end was cut by 1 base, the J end by 1 base, with 8 bases between. The CDR3 protein is CASSIAGSSYNEQFF. Written as DNA, the CDR3 is TGTGCCAGTAGTATAGCCGGGAGTTCCTACAATGAGCAGTTCTTC.

The chain is built from TRBV5-6 and TRBJ2-7, with 8 bases lining up with TRBD1. The CDR3 length is 16 residues. The V gene end was trimmed by 3 bases and the J gene end by 0 bases; junction bases not matched to a gene: 8. CDR1 SGHDT and CDR2 YYEEEE come from the germline V gene. The CDR3 region is CASSSWTGKGSYEQYF. CDR3 in DNA: TGTGCCAGCAGCTCTTGGACAGGGAAGGGCTCCTACGAGCAGTACTTC.

This chain uses TRBV5-1 with TRBJ2-3, with 11 bases that match TRBD2. The V and J ends lost 3 bases and 5 bases, in that order; junction bases with no gene match: 2. This CDR3 contains 14 residues. Germline-derived CDR1 and CDR2 are SGHRS and YFSETQ. CDR3 sequence (DNA): TGCGCCAGCAGCTCCACTAGCGGGGGAGATACGCAGTATTTT. Translation gives CASSSTSGGDTQYF.

V is TRBV4-3 and J is TRBJ2-7; tentative D call: TRBD2 (6 bases). The CDR3 runs to 15 residues. Germline CDR1 LGHNA, CDR2 YSLEER. The V end lost 0 bases, the J end lost 1 base, and 10 bases lay between the germline ends. CDR3 residues: CASSQDGGFSYEQYF. CDR3 nucleotide sequence: TGCGCCAGCAGCCAAGATGGAGGGTTTTCCTACGAGCAGTACTTC.

The rearrangement joins TRBV6-4 to TRBJ1-2; D not certain. Between the trimmed V and J ends, which lost 0 bases and 6 bases, there was a span of 14 bases. The CDR3 is 15 amino acids. Germline CDR1 reads MRHNA; CDR2 reads SNTAGT. Written as DNA, the CDR3 is TGTGCCAGCAGTGACTCCGACCCTCCACGGGATGGCTACACCTTC. Protein product: CASSDSDPPRDGYTF.

This clone appeared once. The V call is TRBV7-7, the J call TRBJ2-3; 12 bases map to TRBD2. This CDR3 contains 15 residues. Germline loops: CDR1 SSHAT, CDR2 FNYEAQ (reference sequence). Germline trimming cut 2 bases from V and 6 bases from J; bases unmatched to any gene: 3. The CDR3 DNA reads as TGTGCCAGCAGCTTAAGGACTAGCGGGATGGATACGCAGTATTTT. This translates into CASSLRTSGMDTQYF. The full variable domain, rest sourced from reference TRBV7-7 and TRBJ2-3, is GAGVSQSPRYKVTKRGQDVTLRCDPISSHATLYWYQQALGQGPEFLTYFNYEAQPDKSGLPSDRFSAERPEGSISTLTIQRTEQRDSAMYRCASSLRTSGMDTQYFGPGTRLTVL.

This clone has just a few counts. V gene TRBV29-1 combines with J gene TRBJ1-2; 12 nucleotides match TRBD1. The CDR3 contains 16 residues. Germline V gene sequence: CDR1 SQVTM, CDR2 ANQGSEA. J lost 5 bases, V lost 7 bases, and 14 bases had no gene match. The chain's CDR3 is CSAGGTGGFSSYGYTF. DNA for the CDR3: TGCAGCGCCGGGGGGACAGGGGGCTTCTCCTCTTATGGCTACACCTTC.

This chain connects TRBV29-1 to TRBJ2-7; TRBD1 agrees at 10 bases. Germline V CDR1 and CDR2: SQVTM, ANQGSEA. The CDR3 runs to 14 residues. The junction had 7 bases not matched to a gene; V was cut back by 4 bases and J by 4 bases. The CDR3 reads CSVVVGQGSYEQYF. DNA of the CDR3: TGCAGCGTTGTGGTGGGACAGGGGTCGTACGAGCAGTACTTC.

The genes are TRBV27 and TRBJ1-1, with 7 bases fitting TRBD1. The germline gives CDR1 MNHEY, CDR2 SMNVEV (reference sequence). The CDR3 has 13 residues. Trimming took 6 bases from V and 0 from J; bases not matched to a gene: 1. As DNA, the CDR3 is TGTGCCAGCAGAGGGGGCATGAACACTGAAGCTTTCTTT. It yields the protein CASRGGMNTEAFF.

V is TRBV6-5 and J is TRBJ1-4, with a possible D match to TRBD1 (6 bases). Trimming removed 0 bases from V and 7 bases from J, with 9 bases in between. This CDR3 has 14 amino acids. Germline values: CDR1 MNHEY, CDR2 SVGAGI. This CDR3 reads CASSYSAQGEKLFF. In nucleotides, the CDR3 is TGTGCCAGCAGTTACTCCGCACAGGGTGAAAAACTGTTTTTT.

This chain uses TRBV3-1 (or the pseudogene TRBV3-2) with TRBJ2-1; 9 bases are shared with TRBD2. The trim removed 0 bases at V and 7 bases at J, leaving 7 bases unmatched. This CDR3 comprises 16 residues. Germline V gene lookup returns CDR1 LGHDT and CDR2 YNNKEL (reference sequence). The CDR3 bases are TGTGCCAGCAGCCAAGATCGGCCTAGCGGGAAGAATGAGCAGTTCTTC. Translating it yields CASSQDRPSGKNEQFF.

The V and J genes are TRBV27 and TRBJ2-7; the D gene is possibly TRBD1 (6 bases). The CDR3 is 11 amino acids. The V gene's germline CDR1 is MNHEY and CDR2 SMNVEV (reference sequence). V dropped 7 bases and J dropped 6 bases, with 10 bases sitting between them. The CDR3 DNA follows: TGTGCCAGCACCTCAGGGGTCGAGCAGTACTTC. Its protein is CASTSGVEQYF.

The gene calls are TRBV6-1 and TRBJ2-5; TRBD2 aligns across 11 bases. This CDR3 is built from 17 residues. Unmatched junction bases numbered 11, after V lost 3 bases and J lost 5 bases. CDR1 is MNHNS, CDR2 SASEGT, per germline. The CDR3 sequence is CASSDISGGAIYETQYF. The DNA of the CDR3 is TGTGCCAGCAGTGACATTAGCGGGGGGGCTATCTATGAGACCCAGTACTTC.

J is TRBJ1-5 and V is TRBV4-2, with D maybe TRBD1 (5 bases). In germline, CDR1 is LGHNA, CDR2 YNFKEQ. The V and J ends lost 2 bases and 5 bases respectively, with 10 bases between them. CDR3 size: 14 residues. The CDR3: CASSQQGKDQPQHF. CDR3 coding DNA: TGTGCCAGCAGCCAACAGGGAAAAGATCAGCCCCAGCATTTT.

About this clone: The junction departs from the called germline gene at one end, perhaps through a read error. The chain employs TRBV5-4 and TRBJ2-1; 8 bases are shared with TRBD2. The CDR3 totals 11 residues. Germline CDR1 is SGHNT and CDR2 is YYREEE (reference sequence). The CDR3 protein is CASSSGGPLLF. The CDR3 DNA reads TGTGCCAGCAGCTCGGGGGGGCCTCTGCTCTTC.